The TCR beta chain under discussion was sequenced for a study of blood T cell repertoires in COVID-19. In the authors' methods: Quantification of nucleated cells was approximated via reference gene primer amplification. The repertoire was sequenced with immunoSEQ multiplex PCR; TCRdb's copy has only in-frame clones and lacks some. That table supplies the V and J calls and clone size; D and trimming were determined from the DNA. The top ten hold around 5% of the sample, which has 130,000 to 150,000 clones, 80% seen once. The TCR comes from a woman aged 45 to 65 with acute or convalescent COVID-19. Specimen: peripheral blood.

The CDR3 spells CASSQGWREGYGYTF. The CDR3, as DNA: TGTGCCAGCAGCCAAGGGTGGAGGGAGGGCTATGGCTACACCTTC. The rearrangement uses TRBV3-1 (or the pseudogene TRBV3-2) and TRBJ1-2; no firm D call. CDR1 and CDR2 (germline): LGHDT, YNNKEL (reference sequence). V lost 1 base, J lost 4 bases, and 13 bases lay in between. CDR3 size: 15 residues.